Shown below are 16 T cell receptor beta chains from a single sample sequenced in a study of T cell responses to AZD1222 COVID-19 vaccine. Profiled with immunoSEQ multiplex PCR; TCRdb holds only in-frame clones, not every one. The sample consists of under 150,000 clones, 93% of them appearing once. The source material was peripheral blood, sampled on day 0 of AZD1222 vaccination. Receptor source: an adult in good health.

The chain combines TRBV28 with TRBJ1-6; D is unresolved. CDR1 is MDHEN and CDR2 is SYDVKM in the germline V gene. The V and J ends lost 4 bases and 2 bases respectively, with 9 bases between them. The CDR3 is made up of 15 amino acids. CDR3 sequence: CASSYALTYNSPLHF. The DNA of the CDR3 is TGTGCCAGCAGTTATGCGTTGACCTATAATTCACCCCTCCACTTT.

This clone was observed a few times. The J gene is TRBJ2-4, the V gene TRBV7-9, with D perhaps matching TRBD1 or TRBD2 (5 bases each). The CDR3 is made up of 13 amino acids. With 8 bases removed from V and 3 bases from J, the gap between germline ends came to 11 bases. The germline V gene has CDR1 SEHNR and CDR2 FQNEAQ (reference sequence). CDR3 nucleotide sequence: TGTGCCAGCGCCGGGACCGACAAAAACATTCAGTACTTC. This gives the protein CASAGTDKNIQYF. Combining the CDR3 with reference TRBV7-9 and TRBJ2-4 gives the whole variable domain DTGVSQNPRHKITKRGQNVTFRCDPISEHNRLYWYRQTLGQGPEFLTYFQNEAQLEKSRLLSDRFSAERPKGSFSTLEIQRTEQGDSAMYLCASAGTDKNIQYFGAGTRLSVL.

The chain recombines TRBV21-1 with TRBJ2-6; the table's D call, TRBD2, was not checked against the DNA. TRBV21-1 is a pseudogene segment. The CDR3 loop spans 18 amino acids. As DNA, the CDR3 is TGTGCCAGCAGCAAAGAGCGTAGACCTAGTTCTGGGGCCAACGTCCTGACTTTC. It yields the protein CASSKERRPSSGANVLTF.

This chain joins TRBV2 and TRBJ2-1; 8 positions match TRBD2. CDR1 SNHLY and CDR2 FYNNEI come from the germline V gene. The CDR3 runs to 15 residues. J lost 6 bases, V lost 2 bases, and 6 bases had no gene match. CDR3 in DNA: TGTGCCAGCAGTGAAATGGCGGGAGGCATCAATGAGCAGTTCTTC. As protein: CASSEMAGGINEQFF.

This clone was picked up one time. The V call is TRBV7-2, the J call TRBJ1-2; D may be TRBD1 (6 bases). Germline lookup yields CDR1 SGHTA and CDR2 FQGNSA. There are 14 residues in the CDR3. With 3 bases removed from V and 4 bases from J, the gap between germline ends came to 12 bases. The CDR3 DNA reads as TGTGCCAGCAGCTTTAGGACAGAAACCTATGGCTACACCTTC. Encoded protein: CASSFRTETYGYTF.

The chain uses TRBV6-5 and TRBJ2-1; D unclear. Trimming shortened V by 6 bases and J by 5 bases, and 11 bases separated the two germline ends. Germline loops: CDR1 MNHEY, CDR2 SVGAGI. The CDR3 covers 13 residues. The DNA for the CDR3 is TGTGCCAGCAGACCCGGACCTAACAATGAGCAGTTCTTC. Protein product: CASRPGPNNEQFF.

The chain uses TRBV5-1 and TRBJ1-1; 7 nucleotides agree with TRBD1. CDR1 and CDR2 from the germline V gene are SGHRS and YFSETQ. The length of the CDR3 is 15 residues. The V gene end was trimmed by 4 bases and the J gene end by 0 bases; junction bases not matched to a gene: 6. The chain's CDR3 is CASSLQQGLNTEAFF. CDR3 nucleotide sequence: TGCGCCAGCAGCCTTCAACAGGGGTTGAACACTGAAGCTTTCTTT.

This chain uses TRBV19 with TRBJ1-3, with D hard to call. Germline V gene sequence: CDR1 LNHDA, CDR2 SQIVND (reference sequence). V lost 10 bases to trimming and J lost 0 bases, with 10 bases between them. CDR3 length: 13 residues. CDR3 amino acids: CATIQLSGNTIYF. DNA for the CDR3: TGTGCCACCATACAGCTCTCTGGAAACACCATATATTTT.

The chain couples TRBV5-5 to TRBJ1-2; D remains ambiguous. The CDR3 extends over 13 amino acids. Germline V gene data show CDR1 as SGHKS and CDR2 as YYEKEE (reference sequence). Trimming stripped 1 base from V and 2 bases from J, with 6 bases between. CDR3 nucleotide sequence: TGTGCCAGCAGCTTGTCCCCAAACTATGGCTACACCTTC. This gives the protein CASSLSPNYGYTF.

The chain uses TRBV7-2 and TRBJ2-1; 11 bases fit TRBD2. The V gene's germline CDR1 is SGHTA and CDR2 FQGNSA. The CDR3 sequence is 16 residues long. With 6 bases clipped from V and 2 bases from J, the junction kept 6 bases outside the gene matches. The CDR3 DNA sequence: TGTGCCAGCAGGTCGACTAGCGGGGAGACCTACAATGAGCAGTTCTTC. This gives the protein CASRSTSGETYNEQFF.

The chain recombines TRBV6-5 with TRBJ1-3; D not resolved. The CDR3 is 14 residues long. Germline assignment: CDR1 MNHEY and CDR2 SVGAGI. V lost 2 bases and J 0 bases, leaving 5 bases between the germline ends. CDR3 nucleotide sequence: TGTGCCAGCAGTTACGGGGACTCTGGAAACACCATATATTTT. This sequence encodes CASSYGDSGNTIYF.

J is TRBJ1-1 and V is TRBV19, with D maybe TRBD1 (6 bases). The CDR3 is 13 amino acids. Germline CDR1 reads LNHDA; CDR2 reads SQIVND (reference sequence). V was clipped by 5 bases and J by 4 bases, with 11 bases between them. CDR3 amino acids: CASSYGGLTEAFF. CDR3 bases: TGTGCCAGTAGTTACGGGGGGCTCACTGAAGCTTTCTTT.

V and J are TRBV5-1 and TRBJ2-7; 7 bases agree with TRBD2. The CDR3 has 18 residues. The junction had 12 bases not matched to a gene; V was cut back by 0 bases and J by 0 bases. Per germline, CDR1 SGHRS and CDR2 YFSETQ. This chain's CDR3 is CASSLGGGAGPSSYEQYF. In DNA, the CDR3 is TGCGCCAGCAGCTTGGGCGGAGGAGCGGGACCCAGCTCCTACGAGCAGTACTTC.

This chain uses TRBV11-2 with TRBJ2-2, with unresolved D. With 0 bases removed from V and 1 base from J, the gap between germline ends came to 6 bases. The CDR3 contains 15 residues. Germline V CDR1 and CDR2: SGHAT, FQNNGV. The DNA of the CDR3 is TGTGCCAGCAGCTTAGACTGGGGGAACACCGGGGAGCTGTTTTTT. Protein sequence: CASSLDWGNTGELFF.

This sequence joins TRBV7-9 and TRBJ1-1; 7 bases agree with TRBD1. In germline, CDR1 is SEHNR, CDR2 FQNEAQ (reference sequence). Unmatched junction bases numbered 13, after V lost 5 bases and J lost 1 base. CDR3 length equals 17 residues. The CDR3, as DNA: TGTGCCAGCAGCCTGGGGTTGGACAGGATCGGGAACACTGAAGCTTTCTTT. Its translation: CASSLGLDRIGNTEAFF.

The rearrangement links TRBV18 to TRBJ1-2, with a weak D call TRBD1 (5 bases). Germline-derived CDR1 and CDR2 are KGHSH and LQKENI. V lost 5 bases and J lost 5, with 15 bases in between. This CDR3 has 14 residues. The DNA for the CDR3 is TGTGCCAGCTCAGGCGACAGCAAGCAGTATGGCTACACCTTC. Translation: CASSGDSKQYGYTF.